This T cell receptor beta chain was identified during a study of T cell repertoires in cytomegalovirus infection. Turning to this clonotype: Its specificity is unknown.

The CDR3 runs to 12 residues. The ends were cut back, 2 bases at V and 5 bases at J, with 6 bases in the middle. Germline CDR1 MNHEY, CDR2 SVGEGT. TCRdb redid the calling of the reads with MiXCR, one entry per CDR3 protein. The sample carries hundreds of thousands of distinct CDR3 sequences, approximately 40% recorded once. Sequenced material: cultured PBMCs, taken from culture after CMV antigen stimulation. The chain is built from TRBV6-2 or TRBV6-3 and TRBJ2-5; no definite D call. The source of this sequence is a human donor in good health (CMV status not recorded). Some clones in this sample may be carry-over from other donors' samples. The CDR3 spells CASSYTRETQYF. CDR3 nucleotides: TGTGCCAGCAGTTACACCCGGGAGACCCAGTACTTC.